This record looks at one T cell receptor beta chain sequence and its context. Its antigen is undetermined. These data come from a study of T cells after yellow fever vaccination. Overall study results and limits: Detected again after the booster were most primary-vaccination clones, at 95% to 97% CD4 and approximately 90% CD8. Though weaker, the secondary response peaked faster, on day 5 versus 15.

This CDR3 is built from 13 residues. The junction had 7 bases not matched to a gene; V was cut back by 4 bases and J by 8 bases. From germline, CDR1 is SGHAT and CDR2 FQNNGV. TCRdb re-called the 5' RACE reads with MiXCR, one entry per CDR3 protein. The sample has 620,000 or so distinct CDR3 sequences; 17% are singletons. The V call is TRBV11-2, the J call TRBJ1-2; 7 bases map to TRBD1. The clonotype comes from a man in his late teens or twenties who received the YFV17D yellow fever vaccine. Sequencing used PBMCs, obtained more than 4 days after the first yellow fever vaccination. In DNA form, the CDR3 reads TGTGCCAGCAGCTCGGCCAGGGGGGCGGGCTACACCTTC. Translated, it gives CASSSARGAGYTF.